Included here is one TCR beta chain sequence, with context. Since the CDR3 does not end with the conserved phenylalanine or tryptophan, this likely comes from a read error. The data were taken from a study of tumor-infiltrating lymphocytes in primary liver carcinoma. On the study more broadly: Patients were both men and women, whose ages ran from 30 to 69 years. These were node-negative, non-metastatic T1-T3 tumors of roughly 4 to 10 cm.

A constant-region primer served to make TCR beta cDNA from roughly 480 ng total RNA. Libraries covering TCR beta were generated through three nested multiplex PCR rounds (using a slightly modified ARM-PCR). The first two PCR rounds, roughly 9 cycles each, used TRBV1-TRBV30 forward primers and a C-beta reverse primer. TCRdb fed the multiplex PCR reads into MiXCR, producing one record per CDR3 protein. The sample records about 180,000 distinct CDR3 sequences, over 50% being singletons. V lost 5 bases and J 0 bases, leaving 7 bases between the germline ends. Germline CDR1 reads SGHAT; CDR2 reads FQNNGV. The CDR3 length is 14 residues. The source of the blood RNA was unsorted whole blood, and germline DNA was extracted as well.

Material for sequencing was peripheral blood. This receptor was obtained from a man in his forties with primary liver carcinoma and hepatitis B virus infection. The chain is built from TRBV11-2 and TRBJ2-2; D gene ambiguous. CDR3 in amino acids: CASSLGSNTGELFL. The CDR3 coding sequence is TGTGCCAGCAGCCTCGGATCGAACACCGGGGAGCTGTTTCTT.